This TCR beta chain was sequenced for a study of long-term antiretroviral therapy in people with HIV. Run at survey level, the immunoSEQ assay was version v3.0. TCRdb's table, derived via immunoSEQ multiplex PCR, lists solely in-frame clones and lacks some. This repertoire shows about 22,000 clones, about 80% found once; its top ten account for almost 9.5%. The sample was unsorted PBMCs, taken 4.1 years after starting antiretroviral therapy. The sequence came from a woman aged 40 to 49 with HIV.

This CDR3 reads CATSRDQGGFWNEQFF. The CDR3 bases are TGTGCCACCAGCAGAGATCAAGGGGGGTTCTGGAATGAGCAGTTCTTC. The V call is TRBV15, the J call TRBJ2-1; D may correspond to TRBD1 or TRBD2 (6 bases each). Trimming removed 0 bases at V and 7 bases at J, with 16 bases between. Germline V gene lookup returns CDR1 LNHNV and CDR2 YYDKDF (reference sequence). The length of the CDR3 is 16 residues.